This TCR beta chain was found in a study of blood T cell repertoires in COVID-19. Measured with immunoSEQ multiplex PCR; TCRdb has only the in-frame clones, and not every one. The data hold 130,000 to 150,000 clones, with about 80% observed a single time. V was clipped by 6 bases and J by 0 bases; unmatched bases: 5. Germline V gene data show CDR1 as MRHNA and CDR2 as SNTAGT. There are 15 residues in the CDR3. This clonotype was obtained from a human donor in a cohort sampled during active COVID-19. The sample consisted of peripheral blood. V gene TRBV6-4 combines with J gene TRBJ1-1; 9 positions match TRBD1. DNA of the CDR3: TGTGCCAGCAGACTACAGGGGGCCATGAACACTGAAGCTTTCTTT. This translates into CASRLQGAMNTEAFF.